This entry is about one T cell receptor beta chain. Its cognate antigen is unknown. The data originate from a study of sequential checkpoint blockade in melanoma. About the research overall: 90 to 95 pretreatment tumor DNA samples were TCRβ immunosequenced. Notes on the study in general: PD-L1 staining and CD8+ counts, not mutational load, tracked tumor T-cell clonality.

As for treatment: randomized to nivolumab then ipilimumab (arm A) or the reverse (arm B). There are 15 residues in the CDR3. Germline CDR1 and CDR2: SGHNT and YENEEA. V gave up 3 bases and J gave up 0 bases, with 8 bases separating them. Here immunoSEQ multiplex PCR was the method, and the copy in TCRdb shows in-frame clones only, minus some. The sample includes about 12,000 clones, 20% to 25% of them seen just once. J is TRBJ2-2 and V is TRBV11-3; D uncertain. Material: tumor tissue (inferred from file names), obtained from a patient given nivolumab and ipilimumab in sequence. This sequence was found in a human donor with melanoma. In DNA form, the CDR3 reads TGTGCCAGCAGCTTCATGACCTCGAACACCGGGGAGCTGTTTTTT. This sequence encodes CASSFMTSNTGELFF.